This T cell receptor (beta chain) was profiled in a study of cytomegalovirus exposure and HLA in healthy donors listed by TCRdb under 2017. About the full investigation: According to an earlier analysis of several hundred of the donors, 200 million or so T cells yielded 117 million unique TCR beta sequences and approximately 280 Gb of sequence data. A later genetic analysis took genome-wide SNP genotypes for about 65% of the 666 donors and used that subset as a discovery cohort. Class I and class II HLA loci were covered by the typing at four-digit resolution. The later analysis used no new phenotypic data to find candidate immune exposures, relying instead on TCR beta sequences and their occurrence across donors. The study aimed to test whether signatures of past pathogen exposure could be identified by cataloging public T cell receptors. All discovery cohort repertoires had been generated on a single sequencing platform. Besides the first cohort of 550 to 750 subjects, a separate validation cohort made up of 120 different subjects was used. The genetic ancestry cluster associated with self-reported Caucasian donors included 81% of the roughly 400 genotyped donors. Donor age, sex, ethnicity and CMV serostatus were compiled together with the repertoire data. To predict cytomegalovirus infection status, the study brought together high-throughput TCR immunosequencing, statistical association of individual TCRs with disease status, and machine learning. An earlier analysis of more than 450 of the donors used high-throughput TCR beta sequencing to judge whether each TCR beta V gene segment behaved as functional or pseudogenic. The number of donors typed differed by locus, with about 629-630 for A, B, C, DRB1 and DQB1, more than 500 for DQA1, nearly 610 for DPA1, and over 400 for DPB1. In a later analysis, previously published TCR beta repertoires from 600 to 850 donors were re-analyzed and high-resolution HLA genotyping was added so that TCR occurrence patterns could be studied. Roughly 5 DR-DQ haplotypes were handled as single units for association and clustering because linkage in the cohort was strong. The study profiled the T cell repertoires of about 640 subjects by immunosequencing and related them to cytomegalovirus serostatus. An early release covering 550 to 700 HLA-typed donors comprised 300 to 350 gigabases of sequencing data and around 85 million unique TCR sequences. Among some 400 genotyped donors of the cohort, an average of about 240,000 unique TCR beta nucleotide sequences were sequenced per donor, around a sixth of them non-productive. Paper-wide results and their limitations: Across donors, most TCR sequences were observed very rarely, whereas some public TCRs were present in many individuals. Specific HLA alleles were associated with 16,951 TCR beta sequences at a false discovery rate of 0.05 in a later analysis. The presence/absence analyses assumed that sequencing depth was roughly uniform across donors, and that assumption may not be true. An association between a missense DCLRE1C variant and V-gene and J-gene trimming of TCR beta chains was found in a later genetic analysis and replicated in an independent cohort. Linkage disequilibrium might explain the correlated functional status among segregating V segments, but an unknown experimental factor could not be excluded. It was suggested by the authors that the approach could potentially be generalized to other disease states and immunological phenotypes. Because some donors lacked HLA typing at each locus, the association tests relied only on the typed subset. Broadly in line with IMGT annotations, most TCR beta V segments showed up in productive rearrangements about 87% or about 30% of the time in an earlier analysis of roughly 590 of the donors. Immune exposure information for the cohort was limited to CMV serostatus. A later analysis reported that several top co-occurrence clusters appeared linked to parvovirus B19, influenza, CMV and Epstein-Barr virus. A group of highly shared sequence variants was considered likely to be a technical artifact of the sequencing pipeline. About 17 rarely observed V segments, including chromosome 9 orphons, were excluded from the earlier analysis of approximately 500 of the donors because counts were too low. According to a later genetic analysis, donors in an Asian-associated ancestry cluster had fewer N-insertions in productive TCRs than the roughly 660-donor mean. A further reported finding was that TCR beta sequences accurately predicted the HLA-A and HLA-B alleles for most subjects in the first cohort. Most CMV-associated TCR beta chains appeared to be HLA-restricted in a later analysis, and the HLA associations seemed to be driven largely by CMV exposure. The study gave a list of over 150 TCR beta chains associated with cytomegalovirus. In both the original and validation cohorts, the classifier was reported to diagnose cytomegalovirus status with high specificity and sensitivity. A few of the identified cytomegalovirus-associated TCR beta chains were confirmed in vitro to be specific for cytomegalovirus antigens. A later analysis found that HLA-associated TCR beta chains were more clonally expanded and had lower generation probabilities than equally common non-associated chains. In this cohort, only TCR beta chains were sequenced, and detectable features were limited by the absence of alpha or paired-chain data. A later analysis found that TCR association rates varied across HLA loci, with DRB1 alleles showing the most associated TCRs and HLA-C alleles the fewest. When HLA alleles, especially DR and DQ, strongly co-occurred, TCR associations were difficult to assign to individual alleles.

Regarding this clone: Its cognate antigen has yet to be identified. The junction and the germline gene differ at one end; a read error may be behind it.

The cohort was made up of 666 healthy bone marrow donors. All cohort members were sampled while nominally healthy, although unrecorded immune exposures were likely present. Of the approximately 610 cohort members, almost 300 had positive CMV serostatus and around 350 had negative CMV serostatus, and CMV serostatus was not recorded for the donor. Each donor provided a peripheral blood sample, and peripheral blood mononuclear cells were used for TCR beta sequencing. Genomic DNA extraction from the blood cell samples was performed with the Qiagen DNeasy Blood Extraction Kit. Library preparation was by the immunoSEQ multiplex PCR assay. For the multiplex PCR, a mixture combining 60 forward primers for TCR Vbeta segments and 13 reverse primers for TCR Jbeta segments was used. A multiplex PCR assay on genomic DNA amplified the CDR3 region of rearranged TCR beta genes. The amplified TCR beta libraries were sequenced on the Illumina HiSeq System as 87-base-pair reads. In the original analysis: A later analysis tallied approximately 87 million unique TCR beta chains across the 700 or so repertoires, and 10 million to 11 million of those chains were shared by two or more donors. Raw reads were error-corrected and collapsed into unique sequences by a nearest-neighbor algorithm in which closely related sequences were merged to remove PCR and sequencing errors. V, D and J gene segments were assigned by aligning CDR3 sequences to IMGT reference sequences. For a sequence to be retained, a match of at least six nucleotides was required to both a V gene segment and a J gene segment. A rearrangement counted as productive if the CDR3 had no stop codons and remained in frame with V and J, and every other rearrangement counted as non-productive. Following IMGT convention, CDR3 was defined as the stretch from the second conserved V-encoded cysteine up to the conserved J-encoded phenylalanine. In an earlier analysis of more than 550 of the donors, sequences lacking an unambiguous match to a single V gene segment were excluded. In an earlier analysis of 450 to 750 of the donors, a V segment was called functional when productive rearrangements were above 56.7%, and segregating when the standard deviation between donors exceeded 5%. A statistical classification framework was built for diagnosing cytomegalovirus status from the catalog of TCR beta chain sequences. In a later analysis, V and J genes were assigned by comparing TCR nucleotide sequences against IMGT/GENE-DB human TR gene sequences. Using the TCRdist pipeline, a later analysis assigned CDR3 sequences along with most-parsimonious VDJ recombination scenarios. A later analysis defined each TCR beta chain by its CDR3 amino acid sequence plus V-gene family, and excluded reads lacking a unique V-gene family. A later analysis removed 500 to 650 highly shared, low-generation-probability nucleotide sequences to deal with suspected cross-contamination and a sequencing artifact. A later analysis calculated a clonal expansion index for each public chain from normalized within-repertoire ranks of inferred template counts. A later analysis computed generation probabilities with a VDJ recombination model fitted to out-of-frame rearrangements, and checked the results against IGoR. Hypergeometric tests were used in a later analysis to score TCR-TCR, TCR-HLA and TCR-CMV co-occurrence, with a repertoire-size bias correction applied to the TCR pairs. False discovery rates were estimated in a later analysis by permuting HLA or CMV assignments 20 times. In a later analysis, co-occurring TCRs were grouped using DBSCAN, with TCRdist sequence similarity added in when clustering inside HLA-allele-positive subsets. Co-occurrence clustering excluded repertoires with fewer than 30,000 or more than 120,000 public chains, plus five with anomalous nucleotide sharing. Held by TCRdb, this immuneACCESS table contains in-frame sequences only and omits some clones. Under half of the omission traces to an unresolved V gene where checked; the cause of the rest is unknown. The DNA gave D and trimming, while V, J and clone size come from that table. Counted in this sample were roughly 120,000 clones; around three quarters of them appeared once. Roughly 4% of the sample goes to the ten largest clones.

The receptor was derived from a human donor in good health. Material: PBMCs.

The nucleotides read TGTGCCAGCAGCGTAATGACAGGCTCTGGAAACACCATGTATTTT. Translated, it gives CASSVMTGSGNTMYF. The chain joins TRBV9 to TRBJ1-3; TRBD1 is possibly the D segment (6 matching bases). Reading from cysteine to phenylalanine, the CDR3 counts 15 amino acids. The DNA shown is the 45-base CDR3, in frame from base 1. CDR1 SGDLS and CDR2 YYNGEE were looked up in the germline V gene.